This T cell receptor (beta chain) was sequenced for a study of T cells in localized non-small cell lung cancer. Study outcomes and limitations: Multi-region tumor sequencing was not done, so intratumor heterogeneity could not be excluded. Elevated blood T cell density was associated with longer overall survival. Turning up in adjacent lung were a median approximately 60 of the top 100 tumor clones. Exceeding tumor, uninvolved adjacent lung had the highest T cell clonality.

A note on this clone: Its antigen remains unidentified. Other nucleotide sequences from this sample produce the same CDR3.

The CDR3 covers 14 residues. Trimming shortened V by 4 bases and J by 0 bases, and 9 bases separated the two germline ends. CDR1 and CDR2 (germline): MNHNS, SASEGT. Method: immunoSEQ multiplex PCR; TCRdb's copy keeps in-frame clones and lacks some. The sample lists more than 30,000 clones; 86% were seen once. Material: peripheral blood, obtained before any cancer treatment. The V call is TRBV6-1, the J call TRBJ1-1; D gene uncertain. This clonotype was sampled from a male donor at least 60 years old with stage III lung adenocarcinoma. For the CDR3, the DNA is TGTGCCAGCAGTGTTGCAGGCCTGAACACTGAAGCTTTCTTT. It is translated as CASSVAGLNTEAFF.